The T cell receptor (beta chain) under discussion was sequenced for a study of blood T cell repertoires in COVID-19. Study-level information: In each case, the material was cDNA or gDNA derived from T cells, B-cell-depleted T cells, or PBMCs.

The CDR3 sequence is 19 residues long. Germline CDR1 SGHRS, CDR2 YFSETQ. Germline trimming cut 3 bases from V and 0 bases from J; bases unmatched to any gene: 9. Generated by immunoSEQ multiplex PCR, the TCRdb table keeps only in-frame clones and is missing some. Here the sample spans hundreds of thousands of clones, around 88% being singletons. Participants came from about two dozen US areas, aged about 18 to 100 years. Clinical histories supplied by participants themselves formed the basis of cohort assignment. The sample consisted of PBMCs or T cells enriched from blood (not recorded which). The chain joins TRBV5-1 to TRBJ2-6, with 10 bases lining up with TRBD2. The TCR originated in a woman aged 50 to 60 who had recovered from COVID-19. CDR3 in amino acids: CASSSAGGPASSGANVLTF. The CDR3 DNA reads TGCGCCAGCAGCTCAGCGGGGGGGCCCGCGTCCTCTGGGGCCAACGTCCTGACTTTC.